The T cell receptor (beta chain) described here comes from a study of cytomegalovirus exposure and HLA in healthy donors. For the study at large: HLA-typed donors were the source of about 85 million unique TCRs, which an early data release held.

The PCR employed 60 Vbeta primers together with 13 Jbeta primers. The method was immunoSEQ multiplex PCR; TCRdb's version includes in-frame clones alone and lacks a portion of them. Here the sample spans 110,000 to 150,000 clones, about 75% being singletons. With respect to this clone: Its antigen is not known.

Study-level results: Rarity marked most TCR sequences, yet some public TCRs occurred in many donors. Per a later analysis, HLA-associated TCR beta chains showed more clonal expansion than other, equally common TCR beta chains.

This CDR3 has 16 amino acids. CDR1 MDHEN and CDR2 SYDVKM come from the germline V gene. The ends lost 5 bases at V and 2 bases at J; junction bases unmatched: 9. This clonotype was obtained from a man between 60 and 75 years old in good health and CMV-seronegative. The chain combines TRBV28 with TRBJ1-1; 9 bases fit TRBD1. Sequences were obtained from PBMCs. In nucleotides, the CDR3 is TGTGCCAGCAGTGCCCGGGACAGGGAGGCCAACACTGAAGCTTTCTTT. It encodes CASSARDREANTEAFF.